The 20 T cell receptor beta chains below were found in one sample sequenced in a study of CD8 T cells in Susac syndrome. With random hexamers, reverse transcription was performed on roughly 0.5 to 1 ug of RNA. TCRdb reanalysed the immunoSEQ multiplex PCR reads using MiXCR and keeps one entry per CDR3 protein. Counted here are tens of thousands of distinct CDR3 sequences, just under 95% occurring once; the ten biggest clones make up about 0.28%. Material for sequencing was CD8+ T cells from PBMCs. Receptors originate from a human donor in good health.

This chain joins TRBV4-1 and TRBJ1-1; no firm D call. Germline-derived CDR1 and CDR2 are MGHRA and YSYEKL. V was cut by 0 bases and J by 0 bases, with 8 bases left in between. The CDR3 runs 15 residues. The chain's CDR3 is CASSQEPEVNTEAFF. In DNA, the CDR3 is TGCGCCAGCAGCCAAGAGCCGGAGGTGAACACTGAAGCTTTCTTT.

The V call is TRBV28, the J call TRBJ1-5; the D is unclear. Between the trimmed V and J ends, which lost 6 bases and 3 bases, there was a span of 12 bases. This CDR3 has 14 amino acids. Germline V CDR1 and CDR2: MDHEN, SYDVKM. CDR3 in amino acids: CASREVQNNQPQHF. In DNA form, the CDR3 reads TGTGCCAGCAGGGAGGTCCAGAACAATCAGCCCCAGCATTTT.

The chain uses TRBV15 and TRBJ1-2; D remains unclear. Germline V gene data show CDR1 as LNHNV and CDR2 as YYDKDF (reference sequence). Trimming shortened V by 0 bases and J by 4 bases, and 6 bases separated the two germline ends. This CDR3 comprises 13 residues. The CDR3 DNA reads as TGTGCCACCAGCAGAGAAGGGAGCTATGGCTACACCTTC. Encoded protein: CATSREGSYGYTF.

This sequence joins TRBV9 and TRBJ1-2; D might be TRBD1 (6 bases). The CDR3 has 16 amino acids. The germline V gene has CDR1 SGDLS and CDR2 YYNGEE. V was trimmed by 0 bases and J by 4 bases, leaving 16 bases between them. The CDR3 nucleotides are TGTGCCAGCAGCGTAGGGGACACCTTCCCGATCTATGGCTACACCTTC. This translates into CASSVGDTFPIYGYTF.

The chain employs TRBV2 and TRBJ2-7, with no clear D. Germline CDR1 is SNHLY and CDR2 is FYNNEI. The CDR3 runs 14 residues. The V gene lost 4 bases and the J gene lost 0 bases, with 10 bases spanning the gap. The CDR3 DNA follows: TGTGCCAGCAGTGGGGCCGAGAGCTCCTACGAGCAGTACGTC. It specifies CASSGAESSYEQYV.

This chain uses TRBV9 with TRBJ2-7, with a weak D call TRBD1 (6 bases). CDR1 and CDR2 (germline): SGDLS, YYNGEE. The length of the CDR3 is 14 residues. V shed 0 bases and J shed 6 bases, with 13 bases lying between them. The CDR3 is CASSVEGETGEQYF. Here the CDR3 DNA reads TGTGCCAGCAGCGTAGAGGGGGAAACGGGCGAGCAGTACTTC.

This sequence joins TRBV27 and TRBJ2-7; possible D gene TRBD1, 6 bases. Trimming left V 2 bases short and J 0 bases short, with 11 bases between. Germline values: CDR1 MNHEY, CDR2 SMNVEV (reference sequence). This CDR3 is built from 15 residues. DNA for the CDR3: TGTGCCAGCAGTTTAGGGGACACCCGCTCCTACGAGCAGTACGTC. It specifies CASSLGDTRSYEQYV.

The chain is built from TRBV9 and TRBJ1-1, with D possibly matching TRBD1 (5 bases). Germline V gene sequence: CDR1 SGDLS, CDR2 YYNGEE. The CDR3 runs to 14 residues. V lost 4 bases, J lost 0 bases, and 10 bases lay in between. DNA of the CDR3: TGTGCCAGCAGCCTCGCGGACATGAACACTGAAGCTTTCTTT. The encoded protein is CASSLADMNTEAFF. Looking up the rest from reference TRBV9 and TRBJ1-1 gives the full variable domain: DSGVTQTPKHLITATGQRVTLRCSPRSGDLSVYWYQQSLDQGLQFLIQYYNGEERAKGNILERFSAQQFPDLHSELNLSSLELGDSALYFCASSLADMNTEAFFGQGTRLTVV.

The rearrangement joins TRBV19 to TRBJ2-7; D is unresolved. This CDR3 spans 13 amino acids. The V end was cut by 5 bases, the J end by 0 bases, with 8 bases between. Germline V CDR1 and CDR2: LNHDA, SQIVND (reference sequence). CDR3 amino acids: CASSAGRSYEQYF. CDR3 sequence (DNA): TGTGCCAGTAGTGCTGGACGCTCCTACGAGCAGTACTTC. Full variable domain (remainder filled in from reference TRBV19 and TRBJ2-7): DGGITQSPKYLFRKEGQNVTLSCEQNLNHDAMYWYRQDPGQGLRLIYYSQIVNDFQKGDIAEGYSVSREKKESFPLTVTSAQKNPTAFYLCASSAGRSYEQYFGPGTRLTVT.

This CDR3 is CASSPTGPYNSPLHF. CDR3 in DNA: TGTGCCAGCAGTCCGACGGGGCCCTATAATTCACCCCTCCACTTT. The chain couples TRBV3-1 to TRBJ1-6, with D maybe TRBD1 (5 bases). This CDR3 has 15 amino acids. Per germline, CDR1 LGHDT and CDR2 YNNKEL (reference sequence). V gave up 6 bases and J gave up 2 bases, with 11 bases separating them.

J is TRBJ1-1 and V is TRBV2, with 7 positions matching TRBD1. From germline, CDR1 is SNHLY and CDR2 FYNNEI. This CDR3 has 17 residues. J lost 0 bases, V lost 5 bases, and 12 bases had no gene match. As DNA, the CDR3 is TGTGCCAGCAGTAGACTTTCCGGGACAGCTGTGAACACTGAAGCTTTCTTT. Protein sequence: CASSRLSGTAVNTEAFF.

V is TRBV7-8 and J is TRBJ2-7; D gene ambiguous. CDR1 SGHVS and CDR2 FQNEAQ come from the germline V gene. The CDR3 covers 14 residues. Trimming removed 5 bases at V and 3 bases at J, with 14 bases between. The CDR3 sequence: CASSPLVGSYEQYF. The CDR3 region has the DNA TGTGCCAGCAGCCCCCTTGTTGGCAGCTACGAGCAGTACTTC.

The chain joins TRBV7-9 to TRBJ2-3; 14 positions match TRBD2. Germline CDR1 is SEHNR and CDR2 is FQNEAQ (reference sequence). Unmatched junction bases numbered 5, after V lost 4 bases and J lost 2 bases. This CDR3 is 17 amino acids long. This chain's CDR3 is CASSSGLAGGITDTQYF. In DNA form, the CDR3 reads TGTGCCAGCAGCTCCGGACTAGCGGGGGGAATCACAGATACGCAGTATTTT.

V usage is TRBV2 and J usage is TRBJ2-5; TRBD2 matches 12 bases. The CDR3 sequence is 15 residues long. Germline V gene sequence: CDR1 SNHLY, CDR2 FYNNEI. After removal of 6 bases from V and 5 bases from J, the junction contained 7 bases not matched to a gene. The CDR3 protein is CASRELAGGEETQYF. CDR3 nucleotides: TGTGCCAGCAGAGAACTAGCGGGAGGTGAGGAGACCCAGTACTTC.

J is TRBJ2-1 and V is TRBV28; 9 bases are shared with TRBD2. This CDR3 is built from 16 residues. CDR1 and CDR2 (germline): MDHEN, SYDVKM. J was trimmed by 4 bases and V by 5 bases; bases with no gene match: 9. The CDR3, as DNA: TGTGCCAGCAGTCCGCCGACTAGCGGATTTTACAATGAGCAGTTCTTC. Protein sequence: CASSPPTSGFYNEQFF.

This rearrangement joins TRBV3-1 to TRBJ2-7, with 7 bases aligning to TRBD1. Trimming removed 3 bases from V and 3 bases from J; junction bases left unmatched: 8. This CDR3 is built from 15 residues. Germline V gene data show CDR1 as LGHDT and CDR2 as YNNKEL (reference sequence). This CDR3 is CASSHRRTGDYEQYF. The CDR3 nucleotides read TGTGCCAGCAGCCATCGAAGAACAGGGGACTACGAGCAGTACTTC.

V and J are TRBV6-2 or TRBV6-3 and TRBJ2-7; D is uncertain. Germline values: CDR1 MNHEY, CDR2 SVGEGT. The CDR3 extends over 11 amino acids. Between the trimmed V and J ends, which lost 4 bases and 4 bases, there was a span of 5 bases. CDR3 bases: TGTGCCAGCAGTTGGAGTTACGAGCAGTACTTC. This sequence encodes CASSWSYEQYF.

The rearrangement links TRBV20-1 to TRBJ1-1; D possibly corresponds to TRBD1 (6 bases). This CDR3 has 14 residues. Per germline, CDR1 DFQATT and CDR2 SNEGSKA (reference sequence). V lost 3 bases to trimming and J lost 1 base, with 12 bases between them. The CDR3 sequence: CSASIPDRNTEAFF. The CDR3 nucleotides read TGCAGTGCTAGTATCCCGGACAGGAACACTGAAGCTTTCTTT.

The chain combines TRBV7-7 with TRBJ2-5; 9 bases agree with TRBD2. V trimming: 2 bases; J trimming: 2 bases; junction bases outside the gene matches: 3. This CDR3 has 15 amino acids. Germline assignment: CDR1 SSHAT and CDR2 FNYEAQ (reference sequence). CDR3 DNA: TGTGCCAGCAGCTTAAATGCGGGAGGGCAAGAGACCCAGTACTTC. This translates into CASSLNAGGQETQYF.

This clonotype was seen a few times. The J gene is TRBJ2-7, the V gene TRBV6-1; D remains unclear. Germline V gene lookup returns CDR1 MNHNS and CDR2 SASEGT. V was clipped by 4 bases and J by 1 base, with 11 bases between them. CDR3 size: 14 residues. For the CDR3, the DNA is TGTGCCAGCAGTGCTAGAGCCAGGTCCTACGAGCAGTACTTC. The encoded protein is CASSARARSYEQYF.